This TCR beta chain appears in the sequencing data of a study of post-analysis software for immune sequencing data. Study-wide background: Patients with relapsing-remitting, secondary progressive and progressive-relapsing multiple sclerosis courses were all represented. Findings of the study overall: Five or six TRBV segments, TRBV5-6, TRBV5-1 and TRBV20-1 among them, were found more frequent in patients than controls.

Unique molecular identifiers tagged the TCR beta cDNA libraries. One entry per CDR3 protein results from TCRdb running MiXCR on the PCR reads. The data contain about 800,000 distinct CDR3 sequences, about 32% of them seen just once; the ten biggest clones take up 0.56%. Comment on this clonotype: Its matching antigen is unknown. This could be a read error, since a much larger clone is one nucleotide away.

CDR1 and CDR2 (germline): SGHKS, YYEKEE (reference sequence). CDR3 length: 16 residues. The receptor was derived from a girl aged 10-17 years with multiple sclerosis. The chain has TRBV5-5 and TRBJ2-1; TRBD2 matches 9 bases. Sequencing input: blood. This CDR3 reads CASSLSPAGGGNGQFF. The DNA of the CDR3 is TGTGCCAGCAGCTTGTCGCCAGCGGGAGGAGGGAATGGGCAGTTCTTC.